The source of this T cell receptor beta chain is a study of blood T cell repertoires in COVID-19. Clones were read by immunoSEQ multiplex PCR, and TCRdb kept only the in-frame ones, dropping some. The sample contains about 310,000 clones, roughly 88% of which appear only once. Membership in each cohort depended on participant-reported clinical history. Trimming shortened V by 5 bases and J by 5 bases, and 19 bases separated the two germline ends. Germline V lookup: CDR1 SGHTA, CDR2 FQGNSA. This CDR3 has 15 amino acids. The V call is TRBV7-2, the J call TRBJ2-7; the D gene is possibly TRBD1 (5 bases). This TCR was recovered from a man aged 25-45 years who had recovered from COVID-19. Sequences were obtained from PBMCs or T cells enriched from blood (not recorded which). The CDR3 nucleotides are TGTGCCAGCAGCCTTGGATGGCAGGGTGGCAACGAGCAGTACTTC. Encoded protein: CASSLGWQGGNEQYF.